These 21 T cell receptor beta chains originate from one sample sequenced in a study of human T cells and chemical hapten exposure. TCRdb re-called the RACE reads through MiXCR, storing one row per CDR3 protein. The sample has a few hundred thousand distinct CDR3 sequences; over 7.5% are singletons. The time point denotes: pre-sensitization, week 0. Described treatment: therapeutic diphenylcyclopropenone sensitization with weekly scalp DPC. Here the sequenced sample was whole blood, taken in connection with sensitization to the hapten diphenylcyclopropenone (DPC). The receptor source for this set is a man younger than 35 with alopecia areata. Some clones in this sample may be carry-over from other donors' samples.

The chain links TRBV5-1 to TRBJ1-6; 9 positions match TRBD1. The V gene's germline CDR1 is SGHRS and CDR2 YFSETQ. The CDR3 has 15 amino acids. Losses at the gene ends were 8 bases for V and 6 bases for J; bases not matched to a gene: 9. The CDR3, as DNA: TGCGCCAGTACAGGGGGCGATACGGGTAATTCACCCCTCCACTTT. It encodes CASTGGDTGNSPLHF. Based on the CDR3 plus reference TRBV5-1 and TRBJ1-6, the full variable domain is KAGVTQTPRYLIKTRGQQVTLSCSPISGHRSVSWYQQTPGQGLQFLFEYFSETQRNKGNFPGRFSGRQFSNSRSEMNVSTLELGDSALYLCASTGGDTGNSPLHFGNGTRLTVT.

The chain uses TRBV12-3 or TRBV12-4 and TRBJ2-5; TRBD2 agrees at 12 bases. Unmatched junction bases numbered 8, after V lost 6 bases and J lost 3 bases. This CDR3 spans 16 amino acids. The CDR3 DNA is TGTGCCAGCAGCGTTAGACTAGCGGGGGCTGAAGAGACCCAGTACTTC. It translates to CASSVRLAGAEETQYF.

This clonotype was recorded many times. The chain is built from TRBV29-1 and TRBJ1-1; 10 nucleotides align to TRBD1. V shed 3 bases and J 11 bases; nucleotides not matched to a gene: 9. The CDR3 consists of 13 residues. In germline, CDR1 is SQVTM, CDR2 ANQGSEA. The CDR3 region has the DNA TGCAGCGTTGATTCCGGGACAGGGGTCCCGGCTTTCTTT. Protein sequence: CSVDSGTGVPAFF.

This clonotype was recorded a few times. The chain is built from TRBV4-3 and TRBJ1-2, with a weak D call TRBD1 (6 bases). This CDR3 is 14 amino acids long. With 0 bases removed from V and 4 bases from J, the gap between germline ends came to 9 bases. The germline V gene has CDR1 LGHNA and CDR2 YSLEER. This chain's CDR3 is CASSQDLGGYGYTF. The CDR3 region has the DNA TGCGCCAGCAGCCAAGATCTAGGGGGCTATGGCTACACCTTC.

The CDR3 DNA reads as TGTGCCAGCAGCCTCGACATCCGCACAGATACGCAGTATTTT. It yields the protein CASSLDIRTDTQYF. The chain is built from TRBV12-3 or TRBV12-4 and TRBJ2-3; no firm D call. V lost 6 bases, J lost 1 base, and 11 bases lay in between. The CDR3 contains 14 residues.

This clonotype was detected only a few times. This rearrangement joins TRBV6-5 to TRBJ2-2; D is unresolved. Looked up from germline, CDR1 is MNHEY and CDR2 is SVGAGI. V was clipped by 0 bases and J by 6 bases, with 8 bases between them. CDR3 length: 14 amino acids. The CDR3 sequence is CASSYSGVAGELFF. The CDR3 nucleotides are TGTGCCAGCAGTTACTCTGGGGTCGCCGGGGAGCTGTTTTTT.

There are many counts of this clonotype. The chain recombines TRBV20-1 with TRBJ2-3; D remains unclear. V was pared by 5 bases and J by 1 base, with 4 bases between. The CDR3 totals 11 residues. Per germline, CDR1 DFQATT and CDR2 SNEGSKA (reference sequence). The CDR3 loop is CSAQGTDTQYF. DNA of the CDR3: TGCAGTGCTCAAGGCACAGATACGCAGTATTTT.

The table lists this clonotype with many counts. CDR3 residues: CASSYWGAENYGYTF. Written as DNA, the CDR3 is TGTGCCAGCAGTTACTGGGGGGCGGAAAACTATGGCTACACCTTC. The chain has TRBV6-5 and TRBJ1-2; D might be TRBD1 (6 bases). The V gene lost 1 base and the J gene lost 2 bases, with 11 bases spanning the gap. The CDR3 is 15 amino acids. The germline V gene encodes CDR1 MNHEY and CDR2 SVGAGI.

The chain joins TRBV12-3 or TRBV12-4 to TRBJ1-6; D is ambiguous. The length of the CDR3 is 13 residues. Trimming took off 8 bases at V and 9 bases at J, with 14 bases between the two ends. The CDR3 here is CASVKGWSSPLHF. The CDR3 DNA sequence: TGTGCCAGCGTTAAAGGATGGAGTTCACCCCTCCACTTT.

This chain joins TRBV7-2 and TRBJ2-7; 10 bases agree with TRBD2. The germline V gene has CDR1 SGHTA and CDR2 FQGNSA. Trimming cost V 4 bases and J 2 bases; bases outside gene matches: 5. CDR3 size: 15 residues. The CDR3 nucleotides are TGTGCCAGCAGCTCACTAGCGGGGTCAACCTACGAGCAGTACGTC. Its translation is CASSSLAGSTYEQYV.

This chain's CDR3 is CASSQDLVNYGYTF. The CDR3 DNA sequence: TGCGCCAGCAGCCAAGACCTGGTTAACTATGGCTACACCTTC. The chain combines TRBV4-3 with TRBJ1-2, with D unresolved. V was pared by 0 bases and J by 1 base, with 6 bases between. The germline gives CDR1 LGHNA, CDR2 YSLEER. The CDR3 is 14 amino acids.

The chain employs TRBV12-3 or TRBV12-4 and TRBJ1-5; the D is unclear. V gave up 6 bases and J gave up 1 base, with 10 bases separating them. This CDR3 contains 14 residues. The CDR3 is CASSLSRSNQPQHF. The CDR3 DNA reads as TGTGCCAGCAGCCTGTCCCGGAGCAATCAGCCCCAGCATTTT.

The J gene is TRBJ1-2, the V gene TRBV24-1; maybe TRBD1 (5 bases). Germline lookup yields CDR1 KGHDR and CDR2 SFDVKD. The CDR3 covers 14 residues. V was trimmed by 4 bases and J by 8 bases, leaving 16 bases between them. CDR3 loop: CATSDAGTAEGYTF. The CDR3, as DNA: TGTGCCACCAGTGACGCCGGGACTGCCGAGGGCTACACCTTC.

The chain links TRBV19 to TRBJ2-2, with 8 bases matching TRBD1. Germline V gene sequence: CDR1 LNHDA, CDR2 SQIVND (reference sequence). The length of the CDR3 is 18 residues. Unmatched junction bases numbered 9, after V lost 0 bases and J lost 3 bases. CDR3 residues: CASSIDRFRGQDTGELFF. The CDR3 coding sequence is TGTGCCAGTAGTATAGATCGGTTTCGGGGACAGGACACCGGGGAGCTGTTTTTT.

This clonotype was picked up a small number of times. The gene calls are TRBV9 and TRBJ1-6; D call uncertain. This CDR3 is 13 amino acids long. V gave up 1 base and J gave up 5 bases, with 4 bases separating them. CDR1 and CDR2 (germline): SGDLS, YYNGEE. In nucleotides, the CDR3 is TGTGCCAGCAGCGTAACAGATAATTCACCCCTCCACTTT. This codes for CASSVTDNSPLHF.

This clonotype was detected only a few times. The chain combines TRBV6-5 with TRBJ2-5, with D unresolved. V shed 0 bases and J shed 7 bases, with 18 bases lying between them. The CDR3 runs to 16 residues. Looked up from germline, CDR1 is MNHEY and CDR2 is SVGAGI. This chain's CDR3 is CASSYSSSPSVGTQYF. DNA for the CDR3: TGTGCCAGCAGTTACTCGAGCAGCCCTAGTGTTGGGACCCAGTACTTC.

This clonotype appeared a few times. At one end, the junction sequence differs from germline, possibly due to a read error. V is TRBV6-6 and J is TRBJ1-5; no definite D call. Germline V gene lookup returns CDR1 MNHNY and CDR2 SVGAGI (reference sequence). CDR3 size: 16 residues. This CDR3 reads CASRYSGRESNQPQHF. The CDR3 nucleotides read TGTGCCAGCAGGTACTCAGGACGCGAGAGCAATCAGCCCCAGCATTTT.

Many counts were recorded for this clonotype. V and J are TRBV10-3 and TRBJ2-3, with 10 bases identical to TRBD2. This CDR3 spans 16 amino acids. The germline V gene has CDR1 ENHRY and CDR2 SYGVKD. The junction had 11 bases not matched to a gene; V was cut back by 6 bases and J by 5 bases. The CDR3 protein is CAIRSGGAEGGDTQYF. CDR3 coding DNA: TGTGCCATCAGAAGCGGGGGGGCAGAAGGAGGAGATACGCAGTATTTT.

In its sample, this clonotype was seen a few times. This chain uses TRBV6-2 or TRBV6-3 with TRBJ2-2; D unclear. This CDR3 spans 12 amino acids. Trimming took 6 bases from V and 7 from J, leaving 9 bases between them. The germline gives CDR1 MNHEY, CDR2 SVGEGT. CDR3 DNA: TGTGCCAGCAGGGAAAGTGACGGGGAGCTGTTTTTT. The encoded protein is CASRESDGELFF.

This chain joins TRBV10-3 and TRBJ2-5; unclear D gene. This CDR3 region has 12 residues. V lost 8 bases to trimming and J lost 6 bases, with 13 bases between them. Germline V gene lookup returns CDR1 ENHRY and CDR2 SYGVKD. The CDR3 reads CAIRQAGKTQYF. CDR3 DNA sequence: TGTGCCATCCGCCAAGCAGGAAAGACCCAGTACTTC.

This clonotype has a handful of counts. For the CDR3, the DNA is TGTGCCAGCAGTGACAGCCTGAATCAGCCCCAGCATTTT. This sequence encodes CASSDSLNQPQHF. The chain combines TRBV27 with TRBJ1-5, with a tentative D call TRBD1 (5 bases). This CDR3 region has 13 residues. Germline assignment: CDR1 MNHEY and CDR2 SMNVEV (reference sequence). V gave up 5 bases and J gave up 4 bases, with 9 bases separating them.